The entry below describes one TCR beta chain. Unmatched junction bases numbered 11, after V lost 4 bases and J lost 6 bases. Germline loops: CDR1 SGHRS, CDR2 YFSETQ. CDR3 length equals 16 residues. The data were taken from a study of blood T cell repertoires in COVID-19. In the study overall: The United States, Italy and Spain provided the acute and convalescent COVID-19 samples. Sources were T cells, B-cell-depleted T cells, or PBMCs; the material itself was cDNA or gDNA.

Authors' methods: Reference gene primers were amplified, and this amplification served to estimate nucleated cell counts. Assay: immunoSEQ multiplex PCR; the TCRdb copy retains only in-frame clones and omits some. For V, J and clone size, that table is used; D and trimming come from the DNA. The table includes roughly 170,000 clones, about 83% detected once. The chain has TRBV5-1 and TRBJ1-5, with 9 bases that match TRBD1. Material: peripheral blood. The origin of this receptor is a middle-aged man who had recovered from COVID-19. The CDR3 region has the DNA TGCGCCAGCAGCCCTTTACAGGGGGCCTATCCTCAGCCCCAGCATTTT. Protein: CASSPLQGAYPQPQHF.